This TCR beta chain was obtained from a study of human T cells and chemical hapten exposure (dated by TCRdb to the early 2020s). Concerning the study at large: For sensitization, 2% DPC in acetone was applied to an approximately 2 cm by approximately 2 cm area of upper inner arm skin. Throughout the roughly 25-week study period, patients were also given weekly therapeutic DPC doses on the scalp. Most of the patients in the cohort were female, and the cohort covered alopecia areata with under or over 50% scalp involvement, alopecia totalis and alopecia universalis. Blood samples were taken from patients before sensitization (week 0) and at 2, 6 and about 24 weeks after DPC sensitization. Blood for TCR sequencing was provided by twenty-nine alopecia patients at one to four time points (pre-sensitization, 2, 6 and 24 weeks). Patch testing was done on the upper back using Finn chambers containing 0.01% DPC, and results were scored after 6 days according to International Contact Dermatitis Research Group standards. Peripheral blood TCR repertoire changes were tracked in vivo in alopecia patients during primary and secondary sensitization to the hapten diphenylcyclopropenone (DPC). Libraries were pooled for sequencing, and variation in per-sample TCR yields was attributed mainly to small differences in library volumes within the pool. On the study overall, not on this receptor specifically: Repeated subsampling changed both the strength of the expansion versus patch-test correlation and the threshold at which that correlation became significant. No change with DPC sensitization was found in the number of TCRs above 1 in 1000 frequency, and no evidence of global repertoire structure alterations was found. A positive correlation was found between the number of PT1 expanded TCRs and patch test score, with significance reached at thresholds 8, 16 and 32 but not 4. Because all patients had alopecia, a presumed autoimmune disease, the immune response of the patients might differ from that of healthy individuals. Expanded TCRs formed significantly more large CDR3 similarity clusters than pre-sensitization or healthy control sets, consistent with antigen-driven responses.

The sample's time point label, decoded: patch test 3, about 24 weeks after DPC sensitization. The sample's treatment or condition label, decoded: therapeutic diphenylcyclopropenone sensitization with weekly scalp DPC. At every patch-test visit, the blood draw took place before the patch test was put on. Eligible patients were aged 18 to 70, diagnosed with alopecia, deemed suitable for DPC therapy, and excluded if pregnant. Total RNA was extracted from unfractionated whole blood collected in Tempus Blood RNA tubes. This clonotype was seen many times. What antigen it recognizes has not been identified. Base qualities are not recorded, but no much larger clone differs from it by a single base. The CDR3 runs 13 residues from the cysteine to the phenylalanine. Only the CDR3 portion is preserved as DNA: 39 bases, with reading frame beginning at the first base. The junction shows trimming of 4 bases on V and 6 bases on J, plus 10 bases between the germline ends. The germline V gene gives CDR1 as MNHEY and CDR2 as SVGAGI.

Receptor libraries were prepared by RACE. TCRdb records NextSeq 500 as the sequencer. Library preparation attached unique molecular identifiers to individual cDNA molecules for quantitative, reproducible TCR counting. Each blood RNA sample was used to sequence both TCR alpha and TCR beta chains. Per the authors' processing: A median of about 87,000 TCRs per sample was observed, with a range of 23,224 to 690,600. V, J and CDR3 annotation of the TCR reads was carried out using the Decombinator software suite. For the PS versus PT1 abundance plots, all samples were subsampled to the same number of TCRs (28,000). TCRs were defined as expanded if absent before sensitization and observed at least eight times at the 2-week time point. Through fastp at Q25 and MiXCR, TCRdb rebuilt clones from the public reads, retaining in-frame beta chains. Every CDR3 protein is listed once, alongside the most common genes and DNA of its rows. The V and J calls here are based on TCRdb, not the publication. The sample contains about 84,000 distinct CDR3 sequences, roughly 10% of them found a single time. The ten largest account for around 3.6% of the sample.

The source was whole blood, collected in connection with sensitization to the hapten diphenylcyclopropenone (DPC). This TCR derives from a woman aged 45 to 65 with alopecia areata. Some clones in this sample may be carry-over from other donors' samples. The rearrangement joined TRBV6-5 to TRBJ1-5; matching of 5 bases hints at TRBD1 as the D gene. The encoded CDR3 is CASSSRVLQPQHF. The nucleotides read TGTGCCAGCAGTTCCAGGGTGCTTCAGCCCCAGCATTTT.